This passage covers 5 T cell receptor beta chains from one sample sequenced in a study of blood T cell repertoires in COVID-19. Generated by immunoSEQ multiplex PCR, the TCRdb table keeps only in-frame clones and is missing some. The sample consists of roughly 180,000 clones, 70% to 80% of them appearing once. The material sequenced was peripheral blood. Every receptor here comes from a woman between 50 and 59 years old with active or convalescent COVID-19.

The CDR3 coding sequence is TGTGCCAGCAGCTCAGGGACTAGCGGGGAATATTCCTACGAGCAGTACTTC. Amino acids: CASSSGTSGEYSYEQYF. The V gene is TRBV7-2, the J gene TRBJ2-7; 13 positions agree with TRBD2. This CDR3 comprises 17 residues. The germline gives CDR1 SGHTA, CDR2 FQGNSA. The V segment lost 4 bases and the J segment 1 base; nucleotides outside the gene matches: 7.

V and J are TRBV3-1 (or the pseudogene TRBV3-2) and TRBJ2-4; tentative D call: TRBD2 (5 bases). Germline CDR1 is LGHDT and CDR2 is YNNKEL (reference sequence). The germline V and J ends were trimmed by 1 base and 15 bases, with 10 bases remaining between them. The CDR3 has 11 amino acids. The CDR3 DNA reads as TGTGCCAGCAGCCAAGGTGGCCGGGGGTACTTC. As protein: CASSQGGRGYF.

A word on this clone: This same CDR3 is encoded by further DNA sequences in the sample. This chain connects TRBV7-3 to TRBJ2-5; a weak D match, TRBD1 (6 bases). The CDR3 is 13 amino acids. The ends were cut back, 5 bases at V and 5 bases at J, with 12 bases in the middle. Germline V gene data show CDR1 as SGHTA and CDR2 as FQGTGA. Written as DNA, the CDR3 is TGTGCCAGCAGCCCAGGACAGTCTGAGACCCAGTACTTC. Protein: CASSPGQSETQYF. The full variable domain, with the rest looked up from reference TRBV7-3 and TRBJ2-5, is GAGVSQTPSNKVTEKGKYVELRCDPISGHTALYWYRQSLGQGPEFLIYFQGTGAADDSGLPNDRFFAVRPEGSVSTLKIQRTERGDSAVYLCASSPGQSETQYFGPGTRLLVL.

The CDR3 spells CAISESQRDEQYF. As DNA, the CDR3 is TGTGCCATCAGTGAGTCACAGCGGGACGAGCAGTACTTC. The genes are TRBV10-3 and TRBJ2-7; tentative D call: TRBD2 (6 bases). CDR3 length: 13 amino acids. The germline V gene encodes CDR1 ENHRY and CDR2 SYGVKD. V was clipped by 0 bases and J by 5 bases, with 8 bases between them.

The gene calls are TRBV6-5 and TRBJ1-5; the match to TRBD1 covers 8 bases. Germline V CDR1 and CDR2: MNHEY, SVGAGI. The CDR3 is made up of 14 amino acids. V shed 5 bases, J shed 4 bases, and the junction held 4 bases outside the gene matches. CDR3 residues: CASSPRQGNQPQHF. CDR3 nucleotide sequence: TGTGCCAGCAGTCCGCGACAGGGGAATCAGCCCCAGCATTTT.